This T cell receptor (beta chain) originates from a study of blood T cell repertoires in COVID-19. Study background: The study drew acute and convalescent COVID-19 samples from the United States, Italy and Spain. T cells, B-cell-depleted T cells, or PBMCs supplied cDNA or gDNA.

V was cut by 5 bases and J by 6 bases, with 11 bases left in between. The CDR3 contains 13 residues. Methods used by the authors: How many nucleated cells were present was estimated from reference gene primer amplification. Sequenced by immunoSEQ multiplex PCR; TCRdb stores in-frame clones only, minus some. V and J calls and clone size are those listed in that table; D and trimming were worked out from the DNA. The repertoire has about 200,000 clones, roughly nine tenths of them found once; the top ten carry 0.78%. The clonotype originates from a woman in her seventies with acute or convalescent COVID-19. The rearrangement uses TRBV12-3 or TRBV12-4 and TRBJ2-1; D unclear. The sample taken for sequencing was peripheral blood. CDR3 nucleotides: TGTGCCAGCAGTCGCCTCTTCGGCAATGAGCAGTTCTTC. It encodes CASSRLFGNEQFF.